Listed here are 31 T cell receptor beta chains from one sample, sequenced in a study of vaccination and CD4 T cells after COVID-19. Their antigens are not known. Cultured CD4+ T cell DNA underwent sequencing with the Oncomine TCR Beta short-read assay. TCRdb passed the PCR reads through MiXCR, listing each CDR3 protein once. The table lists some 11,000 distinct CDR3 sequences, roughly a fifth of them singletons. Noted treatment: roughly 10-day PBMC culture with coronavirus spike peptide pools or control peptides (ViraFEST assay). The sequencing here drew on CD4+ T cells from blood, cultured in vitro, taken before SARS-CoV-2 vaccination. Receptors were obtained from a human donor who received a COVID-19 vaccine.

The chain uses TRBV12-3 or TRBV12-4 and TRBJ1-5, with D unresolved. The CDR3 loop spans 14 amino acids. The V end was cut by 8 bases, the J end by 1 base, with 12 bases between. The CDR3 spells CASREEGSNQPQHF. The CDR3, as DNA: TGTGCCAGCCGGGAGGAGGGAAGCAATCAGCCCCAGCATTTT.

This clonotype was seen a handful of times. V gene TRBV5-1 combines with J gene TRBJ2-5, with D possibly being TRBD2 (6 bases). Germline CDR1 is SGHRS and CDR2 is YFSETQ. The length of the CDR3 is 17 residues. Trimming removed 2 bases from V and 4 bases from J, with 21 bases in between. In DNA, the CDR3 is TGCGCCAGCAGCTTCCAGAAGACCGGGACTTTTCTAGAGACCCAGTACTTC. Translating it yields CASSFQKTGTFLETQYF.

The chain combines TRBV10-3 with TRBJ2-5, with 8 bases lining up with TRBD2. This CDR3 has 19 amino acids. Trimming cost V 6 bases and J 0 bases; bases outside gene matches: 18. Germline V gene sequence: CDR1 ENHRY, CDR2 SYGVKD. The DNA for the CDR3 is TGTGCCATCAGAGGTCCACAGAGTACTAGCGGACAGTACCAAGAGACCCAGTACTTC. Its protein product is CAIRGPQSTSGQYQETQYF.

The CDR3 sequence is CASSDAGGSVAKNIQYF. The CDR3 bases are TGTGCCAGCAGTGATGCGGGGGGGTCCGTAGCCAAAAACATTCAGTACTTC. V usage is TRBV2 and J usage is TRBJ2-4, with 9 bases identical to TRBD2. With 3 bases clipped from V and 0 bases from J, the junction kept 6 bases outside the gene matches. The CDR3 runs 17 residues. The germline gives CDR1 SNHLY, CDR2 FYNNEI.

The chain combines TRBV20-1 with TRBJ1-5, with D maybe TRBD1 (5 bases). This CDR3 region has 15 residues. Trimming left V 1 base short and J 3 bases short, with 13 bases between. The germline V gene encodes CDR1 DFQATT and CDR2 SNEGSKA (reference sequence). CDR3 residues: CSARAGGAPNQPQHF. DNA for the CDR3: TGCAGTGCTAGAGCGGGAGGGGCCCCCAATCAGCCCCAGCATTTT.

The table lists this clonotype with a few counts. The chain recombines TRBV7-9 with TRBJ2-5; 7 nucleotides line up with TRBD1. This CDR3 spans 16 amino acids. Germline V gene lookup returns CDR1 SEHNR and CDR2 FQNEAQ (reference sequence). The J segment lost 5 bases and the V segment lost 5 bases, leaving 14 bases of the junction unmatched. The CDR3 bases are TGTGCCAGCAGCACCCGAAACAGGGGTTATTACGAGACCCAGTACTTC. It is translated as CASSTRNRGYYETQYF. Full variable domain (remainder filled in from reference TRBV7-9 and TRBJ2-5): DTGVSQNPRHKITKRGQNVTFRCDPISEHNRLYWYRQTLGQGPEFLTYFQNEAQLEKSRLLSDRFSAERPKGSFSTLEIQRTEQGDSAMYLCASSTRNRGYYETQYFGPGTRLLVL.

CDR3 nucleotide sequence: TGTGCCAGCAGTTCGAGACTAGCGGTAGCCAAAAACATTCAGTACTTC. This codes for CASSSRLAVAKNIQYF. This chain links TRBV12-3 or TRBV12-4 with TRBJ2-4; TRBD2 aligns across 9 bases. With V trimmed by 4 bases and J by 0 bases, 4 bases remained unmatched. The length of the CDR3 is 16 residues.

The sample holds a few counts of this clonotype. The gene calls are TRBV12-5 and TRBJ1-2; 9 nucleotides agree with TRBD1. The CDR3 runs 18 residues. Unmatched junction bases numbered 15, after V lost 0 bases and J lost 7 bases. Germline V gene sequence: CDR1 LGHNT, CDR2 FRNRAP. The CDR3, as DNA: TGTGCTAGTGGTTTGGTTCGGCCGGGACAGGGTTCATCGCGTGGCTACACCTTC. Its translation is CASGLVRPGQGSSRGYTF.

The V call is TRBV19, the J call TRBJ1-1; 7 nucleotides align to TRBD1. Trimming removed 5 bases from V and 6 bases from J; junction bases left unmatched: 6. The CDR3 runs 13 residues. From germline, CDR1 is LNHDA and CDR2 SQIVND (reference sequence). The DNA of the CDR3 is TGTGCCAGTAGTGCGGGACAGAGCCCTGAAGCTTTCTTT. It yields the protein CASSAGQSPEAFF.

This clonotype appeared a few times. The genes are TRBV5-4 and TRBJ2-7; maybe TRBD1 (6 bases). Germline CDR1 is SGHNT and CDR2 is YYREEE (reference sequence). The CDR3 length is 13 residues. Between the trimmed V and J ends, which lost 4 bases and 3 bases, there was a span of 11 bases. The CDR3 DNA sequence: TGTGCCAGCAGCCGCCAACAGGGCTACGAGCAGTACTTC. Protein product: CASSRQQGYEQYF.

The V gene is TRBV24-1, the J gene TRBJ2-1, with TRBD2 matching over 13 bases. Germline V gene lookup returns CDR1 KGHDR and CDR2 SFDVKD. CDR3 length equals 16 residues. V lost 3 bases to trimming and J lost 7 bases; unmatched junction nucleotides: 5. The CDR3 bases are TGTGCCACCAGTGATCCACTAGCGGGGGGGCGTAATGAGCAGTTCTTC. Amino acid sequence: CATSDPLAGGRNEQFF.

V is TRBV20-1 and J is TRBJ2-1, with D maybe TRBD1 (5 bases). V lost 2 bases and J lost 7, with 15 bases in between. CDR3 length equals 14 residues. The germline V gene encodes CDR1 DFQATT and CDR2 SNEGSKA (reference sequence). For the CDR3, the DNA is TGCAGTGCTAGACCCCCTCTTAGGGGTAATGAGCAGTTCTTC. The encoded protein is CSARPPLRGNEQFF.

The V and J genes are TRBV3-1 and TRBJ1-3, with D unclear. CDR3 length: 15 amino acids. V lost 2 bases, J lost 0 bases, and 8 bases lay in between. Germline V gene data show CDR1 as LGHDT and CDR2 as YNNKEL (reference sequence). CDR3 nucleotides: TGTGCCAGCAGCCAAAGGAAAACCTCTGGAAACACCATATATTTT. Its protein product is CASSQRKTSGNTIYF.

The chain has TRBV3-1 and TRBJ1-2; D is ambiguous. This CDR3 is built from 13 residues. The V and J ends lost 1 base and 5 bases respectively, with 8 bases between them. Per the germline V gene, CDR1 is LGHDT and CDR2 is YNNKEL (reference sequence). The CDR3 region has the DNA TGTGCCAGCAGCCAAGTCCCCAGTTATGGCTACACCTTC. Its protein product is CASSQVPSYGYTF.

This clonotype has a handful of counts. V and J are TRBV6-2 or TRBV6-3 and TRBJ1-1, with 7 nucleotides matching TRBD1. Germline CDR1 reads MNHEY; CDR2 reads SVGEGT. V trimming: 0 bases; J trimming: 3 bases; junction bases outside the gene matches: 1. This CDR3 has 14 residues. The CDR3 DNA sequence: TGTGCCAGCAGTTACTCCCAGGGGGACACTGAAGCTTTCTTT. Translation gives CASSYSQGDTEAFF.

To note about this clonotype: Its ends do not fully match the called genes, so a read error is possible. V usage is TRBV12-3 or TRBV12-4 and J usage is TRBJ1-1; perhaps TRBD1 as D (6 bases). CDR3 size: 14 residues. The CDR3 region is CAGSPGQSNTEAFF. The CDR3, as DNA: TGTGCCGGCAGCCCTGGACAGTCGAACACTGAAGCTTTCTTT.

The chain uses TRBV6-1 and TRBJ1-2; 7 bases are a match to TRBD1. The germline gives CDR1 MNHNS, CDR2 SASEGT. CDR3 length: 15 amino acids. With V trimmed by 6 bases and J by 2 bases, 9 bases remained unmatched. CDR3 nucleotides: TGTGCCAGCAGGGACCCGGACAGGTCGAACTATGGCTACACCTTC. This encodes CASRDPDRSNYGYTF.

This rearrangement joins TRBV7-2 to TRBJ2-5; a weak D match, TRBD1 (6 bases). Between the trimmed V and J ends, which lost 3 bases and 1 base, there was a span of 12 bases. The CDR3 has 15 amino acids. CDR1 SGHTA and CDR2 FQGNSA come from the germline V gene. The CDR3 sequence: CASSLSRRGQETQYF. The CDR3 DNA sequence: TGTGCCAGCAGCTTGTCCCGCAGGGGCCAAGAGACCCAGTACTTC.

This clonotype was seen a handful of times. This chain connects TRBV4-1 to TRBJ2-5; 8 nucleotides agree with TRBD2. Germline-derived CDR1 and CDR2 are MGHRA and YSYEKL. Losses at the gene ends were 4 bases for V and 4 bases for J; bases not matched to a gene: 11. This CDR3 comprises 16 residues. This chain's CDR3 is CASSPPRRGAAETQYF. CDR3 sequence (DNA): TGCGCCAGCAGCCCCCCGAGGCGGGGGGCAGCAGAGACCCAGTACTTC.

CDR3 in amino acids: CSANTLTGYTF. CDR3 bases: TGCAGTGCAAATACCCTGACCGGCTACACCTTC. The chain carries TRBV20-1 and TRBJ1-2; D remains unclear. Germline-derived CDR1 and CDR2 are DFQATT and SNEGSKA (reference sequence). This CDR3 comprises 11 residues. V was trimmed by 6 bases and J by 8 bases, leaving 13 bases between them.

The genes are TRBV12-3 or TRBV12-4 and TRBJ2-5; 7 bases align to TRBD2. CDR3 length equals 15 residues. Trimming took 0 bases from V and 3 from J; bases not matched to a gene: 4. The DNA of the CDR3 is TGTGCCAGCAGTTTAGCGGGGGGGGAAAAAGAGACCCAGTACTTC. Its protein product is CASSLAGGEKETQYF.

This clonotype was seen a few times. The V and J genes are TRBV27 and TRBJ2-1, with 9 bases lining up with TRBD1. Trimming at V came to 6 bases and at J to 4 bases, leaving 10 bases not matched to a gene. The CDR3 loop spans 16 amino acids. The germline V gene has CDR1 MNHEY and CDR2 SMNVEV (reference sequence). The CDR3 nucleotides read TGTGCCAGCAGAAGAAACCGGGGACAGGGATACAATGAGCAGTTCTTC. Translating it yields CASRRNRGQGYNEQFF.

This clonotype was detected a few times. The J gene is TRBJ2-7, the V gene TRBV10-3, with 10 nucleotides matching TRBD2. V lost 3 bases and J lost 3; bases outside the gene matches: 5. The CDR3 consists of 15 residues. Germline CDR1 ENHRY, CDR2 SYGVKD. The CDR3 sequence: CAISDSGGPNYEQYF. CDR3 nucleotides: TGTGCCATCAGTGATAGCGGGGGGCCCAACTACGAGCAGTACTTC.

In this sample, this clonotype turned up a few times. This sequence joins TRBV19 and TRBJ2-6; no firm D call. V gave up 7 bases and J gave up 0 bases, with 10 bases separating them. The CDR3 is made up of 15 amino acids. The V gene's germline CDR1 is LNHDA and CDR2 SQIVND (reference sequence). The CDR3 region is CASKALNSGANVLTF. The CDR3 region has the DNA TGTGCCAGTAAGGCCCTGAACTCTGGGGCCAACGTCCTGACTTTC.

The CDR3 DNA sequence: TGTGCCATCAGTGAGTCTCGGACAGCGACGGCCTATGGCTACACCTTC. This sequence encodes CAISESRTATAYGYTF. The genes are TRBV10-3 and TRBJ1-2, with D perhaps TRBD1 (6 bases). Deletions cut 0 bases from V and 4 bases from J, with 15 bases between. Germline CDR1 is ENHRY and CDR2 is SYGVKD. CDR3 size: 16 residues.

The V and J genes are TRBV6-1 and TRBJ1-2; D uncertain. Deletions cut 2 bases from V and 1 base from J, with 20 bases between. The length of the CDR3 is 18 residues. Germline V gene lookup returns CDR1 MNHNS and CDR2 SASEGT. Here the CDR3 DNA reads TGTGCCAGCAGTGAATCTCAAGTAGGTTTGAGAATTAACTATGGCTACACCTTC. This translates into CASSESQVGLRINYGYTF.

The chain combines TRBV7-6 with TRBJ2-6; the D is unclear. From germline, CDR1 is SGHVS and CDR2 FNYEAQ. The V and J ends lost 10 bases and 0 bases respectively, with 13 bases between them. CDR3 size: 15 residues. This chain's CDR3 is CATAVTSSGANVLTF. The CDR3 DNA is TGTGCCACGGCAGTGACCAGCTCTGGGGCCAACGTCCTGACTTTC. The full variable domain, with the rest looked up from reference TRBV7-6 and TRBJ2-6, is GAGVSQSPRYKVTKRGQDVALRCDPISGHVSLYWYRQALGQGPEFLTYFNYEAQQDKSGLPNDRFSAERPEGSISTLTIQRTEQRDSAMYRCATAVTSSGANVLTFGAGSRLTVL.

This clonotype was seen only a few times. The chain uses TRBV20-1 and TRBJ1-2; no firm D call. V lost 1 base, J lost 1 base, and 10 bases lay in between. The CDR3 spans 14 residues. CDR1 is DFQATT and CDR2 is SNEGSKA in the germline V gene (reference sequence). CDR3 protein: CSARVSELNYGYTF. DNA for the CDR3: TGCAGTGCTAGAGTCAGCGAGCTTAACTATGGCTACACCTTC.

The table lists this clonotype with a few counts. CDR3 region: CASSRTAPGELFF. DNA for the CDR3: TGTGCCAGCAGCAGAACGGCCCCCGGGGAGCTGTTTTTT. J is TRBJ2-2 and V is TRBV2; D not resolved. The germline gives CDR1 SNHLY, CDR2 FYNNEI. V gave up 6 bases and J gave up 6 bases, with 11 bases separating them. This CDR3 region has 13 residues.

The chain uses TRBV6-1 and TRBJ2-3; 13 positions match TRBD2. Trimming removed 6 bases from V and 1 base from J; junction bases left unmatched: 1. From germline, CDR1 is MNHNS and CDR2 SASEGT. The length of the CDR3 is 15 residues. CDR3 nucleotides: TGTGCCAGCAGAGGACTAGCGGGGGGCACAGATACGCAGTATTTT. Its translation is CASRGLAGGTDTQYF.

This clonotype turned up a few times. The genes are TRBV6-1 and TRBJ1-1; no clear D. Germline V lookup: CDR1 MNHNS, CDR2 SASEGT. CDR3 length: 12 residues. Trimming took 10 bases from V and 2 from J, leaving 11 bases between them. The CDR3 region is CATVRGNTEAFF. DNA of the CDR3: TGTGCCACCGTTCGGGGAAACACTGAAGCTTTCTTT.